Listed below are T cell receptor beta chains from one sample, sequenced in a study of CD8 T cells in ankylosing spondylitis. TCRdb processed the 5' RACE reads anew with MiXCR; each CDR3 protein has one entry. The profile shows fewer than 35,000 distinct CDR3 sequences, over 12% of them singletons. The source material was blood. The origin of the receptors is a male donor with ankylosing spondylitis or in good health (not recorded which). Each CDR3 is given with its conserved first and last residue. The D gene is left open where the match is weak. The listing skips clone size in some rows; elsewhere it reads once, few, many or a size class.

d_gene	abundance	v_gene	j_gene	CDR3aa	CDR3nt
-	few	TRBV12-3/TRBV12-4	TRBJ2-3	CASSSHTDGDTQYF	TGTGCCAGCAGTTCGCATACTGACGGCGATACGCAGTATTTT
TRBD1	-	TRBV24-1	TRBJ2-1	CATSDSGTGGVEQFF	TGTGCCACCAGTGATTCCGGGACAGGGGGCGTTGAGCAGTTCTTC
-	few	TRBV7-2	TRBJ1-2	CASSLGGAVTF	TGTGCCAGCAGCTTAGGGGGGGCGGTCACCTTC
-	-	TRBV6-2/TRBV6-3	TRBJ1-1	CASMEDVSPEAFF	TGTGCCAGCATGGAGGATGTATCTCCTGAAGCTTTCTTT
-	-	TRBV3-1	TRBJ2-4	CASSQVEHSIQYF	TGTGCCAGCAGCCAAGTAGAGCATAGCATTCAGTACTTC
-	-	TRBV5-1	TRBJ2-4	CASSLEVGDRAYF	TGCGCCAGCAGCTTGGAGGTTGGGGATCGGGCGTACTTC
-	-	TRBV10-3	TRBJ2-1	CAISETEREASYNEQFF	TGTGCCATCAGTGAGACCGAGAGGGAGGCATCCTACAATGAGCAGTTCTTC
-	few	TRBV3-1	TRBJ2-2	CASSRTRDGGELFF	TGTGCCAGCAGCCGAACCCGGGACGGCGGGGAGCTGTTTTTT
TRBD2	few	TRBV29-1	TRBJ2-3	CSVSGLAGKTDTQYF	TGCAGCGTTTCTGGACTAGCGGGAAAAACAGATACGCAGTATTTT
TRBD1	-	TRBV11-2	TRBJ2-3	CASSPVGGQTSTDTQYF	TGTGCCAGCAGCCCCGTAGGGGGCCAGACTAGCACAGATACGCAGTATTTT
TRBD1	-	TRBV4-1	TRBJ2-1	CASSQTFSDRENEQFF	TGCGCCAGCAGCCAAACCTTCTCGGACAGGGAGAATGAGCAGTTCTTC
-	-	TRBV18	TRBJ2-2	CASSPLIGGELFF	TGTGCCAGCTCACCACTAATCGGCGGGGAGCTGTTTTTT
-	few	TRBV5-5	TRBJ2-7	CASSGQGVSSYEQYF	TGTGCCAGCAGCGGCCAAGGTGTCTCTTCCTACGAGCAGTACTTC
TRBD2	-	TRBV20-1	TRBJ2-1	CSALLAAPYNEQFF	TGCAGTGCTTTGCTAGCGGCCCCCTACAATGAGCAGTTCTTC
TRBD1	-	TRBV10-3	TRBJ2-2	CAIHGTANTGELFF	TGTGCCATCCATGGGACAGCGAACACCGGGGAGCTGTTTTTT
-	-	TRBV6-6	TRBJ2-1	CASSSLRGGQDEQFF	TGTGCCAGCAGTTCCCTGAGGGGGGGCCAGGATGAGCAGTTCTTC
-	-	TRBV4-1	TRBJ2-2	CASSDTGELFF	TGCGCCAGCTCAGACACCGGGGAGCTGTTTTTT
TRBD1	few	TRBV7-6	TRBJ2-5	CASSLGSTPPTGTQETQYF	TGTGCCAGCAGCTTGGGCTCCACACCCCCGACAGGGACCCAAGAGACCCAGTACTTC
-	-	TRBV6-1	TRBJ2-5	CASSELGAGQETQYF	TGTGCCAGCAGTGAACTAGGGGCCGGACAAGAGACCCAGTACTTC
TRBD1	few	TRBV6-2/TRBV6-3	TRBJ2-7	CASRTGGSSYEQYF	TGTGCCAGCAGGACAGGGGGCTCTTCCTACGAGCAGTACTTC
-	few	TRBV6-6	TRBJ1-5	CASRLGDTGNQPQHF	TGTGCCAGCAGATTAGGAGACACGGGGAATCAGCCCCAGCATTTT
TRBD2	-	TRBV7-2	TRBJ2-3	CASSRSGRGTDTQYF	TGTGCCAGCAGCCGTAGCGGGAGGGGCACAGATACGCAGTATTTT
-	-	TRBV20-1	TRBJ1-1	CSAPDRTNPEAFF	TGCAGTGCTCCTGACAGGACGAACCCTGAAGCTTTCTTT
-	-	TRBV11-2	TRBJ1-1	CASSMGQNTEAFF	TGTGCCAGCAGCATGGGACAGAACACTGAAGCTTTCTTT
-	once	TRBV5-4	TRBJ2-5	CASSLGPRSEETQYF	TGTGCCAGCAGCCTGGGTCCTCGGTCGGAAGAGACCCAGTACTTC
-	-	TRBV10-3	TRBJ1-1	CAIRTDMNTEAFF	TGTGCCATCCGGACAGATATGAACACTGAAGCTTTCTTT
-	few	TRBV5-1	TRBJ2-5	CASSPRTDKETQYF	TGCGCCAGCAGCCCAAGGACGGATAAAGAGACCCAGTACTTC
-	medium-sized	TRBV30	TRBJ1-1	CAWGSTGTEAFF	TGTGCCTGGGGTTCGACAGGAACTGAAGCTTTCTTT
-	-	TRBV25-1	TRBJ1-1	CASSESRVVFF	TGTGCCAGCAGTGAATCCAGGGTTGTTTTCTTT
-	few	TRBV29-1	TRBJ2-2	CSVVATERTNTGELFF	TGCAGCGTTGTTGCGACGGAACGGACGAACACCGGGGAGCTGTTTTTT
-	-	TRBV20-1	TRBJ1-4	CSSTWDGPNEKLFF	TGCAGTTCCACATGGGACGGACCGAATGAAAAACTGTTTTTT
-	many	TRBV5-1	TRBJ2-3	CASREDSSDTQYF	TGCGCCAGCAGGGAGGACAGCTCAGATACGCAGTATTTT
-	-	TRBV2	TRBJ2-3	CASSAGTGTDTQYF	TGTGCCAGCAGCGCTGGGACGGGCACAGATACGCAGTATTTT
TRBD1	many	TRBV19	TRBJ2-2	CASRRQGLNTGELFF	TGTGCCAGTAGGCGACAGGGCTTGAACACCGGGGAGCTGTTTTTT
TRBD2	many	TRBV20-1	TRBJ2-3	CSARDWAGGPLRDTQYF	TGCAGTGCTAGAGATTGGGCGGGGGGGCCTTTGAGAGATACGCAGTATTTT
TRBD1	few	TRBV6-5	TRBJ2-3	CASSHRGHTQYF	TGTGCCAGCAGTCACAGGGGTCATACGCAGTATTTT
TRBD1	few	TRBV20-1	TRBJ2-5	CSARGGQGVLETQYF	TGCAGTGCTAGAGGCGGACAGGGGGTATTAGAGACCCAGTACTTC
-	many	TRBV7-2	TRBJ1-6	CATRRDAYNSPLHF	TGTGCCACTCGGCGGGACGCCTATAATTCACCCCTCCACTTT
-	-	TRBV11-2	TRBJ1-4	CASSYIPEKLFF	TGTGCCAGCAGCTACATCCCGGAAAAACTGTTTTTT
-	-	TRBV20-1	TRBJ2-3	CSARFQLTQYF	TGCAGTGCTAGATTTCAGTTAACGCAGTATTTT
TRBD1	-	TRBV12-3/TRBV12-4	TRBJ2-1	CATRQGYNEQFF	TGTGCCACCAGACAGGGCTACAATGAGCAGTTCTTC